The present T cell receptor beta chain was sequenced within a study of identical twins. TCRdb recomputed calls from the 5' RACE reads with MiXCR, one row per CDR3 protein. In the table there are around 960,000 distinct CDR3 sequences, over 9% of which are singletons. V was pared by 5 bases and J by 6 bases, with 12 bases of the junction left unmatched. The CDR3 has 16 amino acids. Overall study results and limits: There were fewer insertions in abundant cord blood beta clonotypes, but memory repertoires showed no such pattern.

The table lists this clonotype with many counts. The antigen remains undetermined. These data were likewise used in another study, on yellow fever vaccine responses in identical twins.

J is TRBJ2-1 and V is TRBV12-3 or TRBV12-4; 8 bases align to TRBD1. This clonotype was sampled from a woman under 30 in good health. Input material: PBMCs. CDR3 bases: TGTGCCAGCAGTCGGCCCGGACAGGGCAGCCTCAATGAGCAGTTCTTC. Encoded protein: CASSRPGQGSLNEQFF.